Shown below are 11 T cell receptor beta chains from a single sample sequenced in a study of beta chain features in type 1 diabetes. Investigators reverse transcribed all isolated RNA, so they sequenced expressed TCRB transcripts. Measured with immunoSEQ multiplex PCR; TCRdb has only the in-frame clones, and not every one. The table has hundreds of thousands of clones, about an eighth seen once. Overall study findings and caveats: A moderate, significant TCRB CDR3 shortening appeared in type 1 diabetes across four CD4+ subsets.

These receptors have no identified antigens. Input material: naive CD4+ T cells from blood. Source of these receptors: a man between 18 and 29 years old with type 1 diabetes.

The V call is TRBV25-1, the J call TRBJ2-5, with D unresolved. The CDR3 has 13 residues. Germline assignment: CDR1 MGHDK and CDR2 SYGVNS. With 6 bases removed from V and 5 bases from J, the gap between germline ends came to 13 bases. The CDR3 DNA reads TGTGCCAGCAGGGGAATGGGGATGGAGACCCAGTACTTC. It is translated as CASRGMGMETQYF. The entire variable domain, with the rest obtained from reference TRBV25-1 and TRBJ2-5, is as follows: EADIYQTPRYLVIGTGKKITLECSQTMGHDKMYWYQQDPGMELHLIHYSYGVNSTEKGDLSSESTVSRIRTEHFPLTLESARPSHTSQYLCASRGMGMETQYFGPGTRLLVL.

On this clone itself: The same CDR3 is also encoded by other DNA sequences in this sample. This rearrangement joins TRBV23-1 to TRBJ2-7, with D hard to call. TRBV23-1 is an open reading frame, and its role is uncertain. V dropped 3 bases and J dropped 5 bases, with 17 bases sitting between them. The CDR3 contains 15 residues. The CDR3 DNA reads TGCGCCAGCAGTCAGATCGGAACAGTACTCGACGAGCAGTACTTC. This codes for CASSQIGTVLDEQYF.

The rearrangement uses TRBV27 and TRBJ2-1, with 8 nucleotides matching TRBD2. The CDR3 covers 15 residues. The ends lost 5 bases at V and 3 bases at J; junction bases unmatched: 6. The germline gives CDR1 MNHEY, CDR2 SMNVEV (reference sequence). The CDR3 DNA reads TGTGCCAGCAGTCGCGATGCGGGGGGCTACAATGAGCAGTTCTTC. It encodes CASSRDAGGYNEQFF.

The chain is built from TRBV7-9 and TRBJ2-2, with a possible D match to TRBD2 (5 bases). The CDR3 covers 15 residues. The V gene's germline CDR1 is SEHNR and CDR2 FQNEAQ (reference sequence). Trimming pared 4 bases from V and 4 bases from J, leaving 13 bases between. The CDR3 spells CASSSRGPGTGELFF. In DNA, the CDR3 is TGTGCCAGCAGCTCCAGAGGGCCGGGCACCGGGGAGCTGTTTTTT.

This clone was counted only a few times. The chain combines TRBV4-1 with TRBJ1-2, with D perhaps matching TRBD1 (6 bases). Trimming pared 4 bases from V and 5 bases from J, leaving 14 bases between. The CDR3 spans 14 residues. CDR1 and CDR2 from the germline V gene are MGHRA and YSYEKL. CDR3 DNA: TGCGCCAGCAGCCCAGGCGGGGGCCCTTATGGCTACACCTTC. This codes for CASSPGGGPYGYTF.

There are a few counts of this clone. The V gene is TRBV27, the J gene TRBJ1-1; perhaps TRBD1 as D (5 bases). Germline values: CDR1 MNHEY, CDR2 SMNVEV (reference sequence). The CDR3 spans 14 residues. V was trimmed by 4 bases and J by 4 bases, leaving 13 bases between them. CDR3 DNA: TGTGCCAGCAGTTGGTCCACCGGGGGCACTGAAGCTTTCTTT. This encodes CASSWSTGGTEAFF.

CDR3 in amino acids: CAWSAGVYTIYF. In DNA form, the CDR3 reads TGTGCCTGGAGTGCCGGGGTGTACACCATATATTTT. The J gene is TRBJ1-3, the V gene TRBV30, with D unresolved. Germline values: CDR1 GTSNPN, CDR2 SVGIG (reference sequence). V was pared by 1 base and J by 8 bases, with 9 bases between. The CDR3 runs to 12 residues. Variable domain in full (rest from reference TRBV30 and TRBJ1-3): SQTIHQWPATLVQPVGSPLSLECTVEGTSNPNLYWYRQAAGRGLQLLFYSVGIGQISSEVPQNLSASRPQDRQFILSSKKLLLSDSGFYLCAWSAGVYTIYFGEGSWLTVV.

This clone was counted a few times. The chain couples TRBV7-9 to TRBJ1-2; no clear D. The CDR3 loop spans 11 amino acids. The V gene lost 11 bases and the J gene lost 4 bases, with 11 bases spanning the gap. Germline V gene sequence: CDR1 SEHNR, CDR2 FQNEAQ (reference sequence). The CDR3 is CADREGYGYTF. In DNA form, the CDR3 reads TGTGCCGACCGGGAGGGCTATGGCTACACCTTC.

This clone has only a few counts. In DNA form, the CDR3 reads TGTGCCAGCAGCTCCGGGGGGACCTATAATTCACCCCTCCACTTT. Translation: CASSSGGTYNSPLHF. The chain is built from TRBV7-8 and TRBJ1-6, with D possibly TRBD1 on 5 matching bases. The CDR3 runs 15 residues. V was shortened by 4 bases and J by 2 bases, with 9 bases between the two germline ends. CDR1 is SGHVS and CDR2 is FQNEAQ in the germline V gene.

The chain is built from TRBV5-1 and TRBJ2-3; possibly TRBD1 or TRBD2 for D (7 bases each). This CDR3 region has 16 residues. Trimming took 4 bases from V and 7 from J, leaving 22 bases between them. Germline loops: CDR1 SGHRS, CDR2 YFSETQ. The CDR3: CASSPPGGQGGNTQYF. The CDR3 nucleotides are TGCGCCAGCAGCCCCCCCGGCGGGCAGGGGGGGAATACGCAGTATTTT.

This clone was counted between two and nine times. This sequence joins TRBV29-1 and TRBJ1-2, with D possibly matching TRBD1 (5 bases). The CDR3 loop spans 15 amino acids. The V and J ends lost 0 bases and 5 bases respectively, with 16 bases between them. Germline V gene data show CDR1 as SQVTM and CDR2 as ANQGSEA. CDR3 sequence reads: CSVEDPPGRGYGYTF. The CDR3 DNA follows: TGCAGCGTTGAAGATCCCCCGGGACGAGGGTATGGCTACACCTTC.